The sample holds a few counts of the clone carrying this T cell receptor (beta chain). Its antigen is still unknown. These data belong to a study of beta chain features in type 1 diabetes. General study points: Still unanswered here is whether HLA type influences TCRB rearrangement. More deletions and fewer insertions at VDJ junctions were found in patients with type 1 diabetes.

The CDR3 length is 18 residues. The V and J ends lost 1 base and 3 bases, in that order; junction bases with no gene match: 8. Germline assignment: CDR1 SGHTA and CDR2 FQGNSA. The authors took one heparinised blood draw, averaging about 120 mL, from each donor. Staining for CD45RO/CCR7/CD25/CD127/CD95/CD27 allowed sorting of CD4+ naive, central memory, regulatory and stem cell-like memory cells. Expressed TCRB transcripts got sequenced, as all isolated RNA was reverse transcribed. Profiling relied on immunoSEQ multiplex PCR, and the TCRdb table lists in-frame clones only, not all of them. The sample yields over 100,000 clones, 30% to 40% seen once.

The material sequenced was stem cell memory CD4+ T cells from blood. This receptor was identified in a woman between 18 and 29 years old in good health. The J gene is TRBJ2-2, the V gene TRBV7-2; 10 nucleotides align to TRBD2. CDR3 amino acids: CASSLVVTSGWDTGELFF. DNA for the CDR3: TGTGCCAGCAGCTTAGTCGTGACTAGCGGGTGGGACACCGGGGAGCTGTTTTTT.